The clone carrying this T cell receptor (beta chain) was detected once. The entry originates in a study of shared clonotypes between healthy human individuals. V gave up 5 bases and J gave up 1 base; unmatched junction bases: 5. The CDR3 covers 14 residues. Looked up from germline, CDR1 is SGHRS and CDR2 is YFSETQ. The repertoire was sequenced with immunoSEQ multiplex PCR; TCRdb's copy has only in-frame clones and lacks some. The sample lists around 990,000 clones, 60% to 85% seen once, with approximately 0.9% in the top ten. Sequenced material: memory CD4+ T cells from PBMCs. Subset specified: CD45RA-negative fraction. The source is a man aged 18 to 30 in good health. Some clones in this sample may be carry-over from other donors' samples. This chain connects TRBV5-1 to TRBJ2-5; 7 nucleotides line up with TRBD2. CDR3 sequence reads: CASRPLAAQETQYF. CDR3 coding DNA: TGCGCCAGCAGACCGCTAGCGGCCCAAGAGACCCAGTACTTC.